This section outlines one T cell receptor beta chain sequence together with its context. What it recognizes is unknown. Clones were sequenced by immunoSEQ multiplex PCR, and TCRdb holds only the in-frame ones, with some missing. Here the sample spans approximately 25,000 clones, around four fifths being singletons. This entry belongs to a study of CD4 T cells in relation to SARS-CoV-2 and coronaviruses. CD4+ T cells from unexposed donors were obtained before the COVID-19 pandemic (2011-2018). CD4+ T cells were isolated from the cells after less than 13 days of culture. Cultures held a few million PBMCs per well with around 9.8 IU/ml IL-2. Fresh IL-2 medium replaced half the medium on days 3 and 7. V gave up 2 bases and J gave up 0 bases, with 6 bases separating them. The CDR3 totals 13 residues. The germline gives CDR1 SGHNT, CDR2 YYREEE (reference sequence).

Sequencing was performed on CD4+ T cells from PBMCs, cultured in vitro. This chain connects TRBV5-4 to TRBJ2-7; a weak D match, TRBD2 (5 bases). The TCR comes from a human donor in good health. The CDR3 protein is CASSFRDSYEQYF. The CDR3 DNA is TGTGCCAGCAGCTTCCGGGACTCCTACGAGCAGTACTTC.